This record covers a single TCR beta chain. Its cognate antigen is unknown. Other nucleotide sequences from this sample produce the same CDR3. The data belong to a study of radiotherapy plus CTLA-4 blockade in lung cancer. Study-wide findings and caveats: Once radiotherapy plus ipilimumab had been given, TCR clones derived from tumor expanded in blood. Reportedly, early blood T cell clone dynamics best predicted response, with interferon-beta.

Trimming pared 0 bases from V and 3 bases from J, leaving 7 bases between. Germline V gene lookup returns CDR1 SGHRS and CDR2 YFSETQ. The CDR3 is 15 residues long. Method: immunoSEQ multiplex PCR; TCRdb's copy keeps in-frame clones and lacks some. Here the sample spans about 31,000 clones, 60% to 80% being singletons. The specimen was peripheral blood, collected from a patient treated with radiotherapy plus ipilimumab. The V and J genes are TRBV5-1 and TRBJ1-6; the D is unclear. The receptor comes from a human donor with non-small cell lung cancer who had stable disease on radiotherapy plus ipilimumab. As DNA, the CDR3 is TGCGCCAGCAGCTTGGCGCCAGGCTATAATTCACCCCTCCACTTT. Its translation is CASSLAPGYNSPLHF.